This TCR beta chain was captured in a study of human T cells and chemical hapten exposure. At the level of the study: How much TCR each sample yielded varied, mostly because pooled library volumes differed slightly.

Unique molecular identifiers were attached to individual cDNA molecules during library preparation. Original processing methods: Per sample, the median was around 100,000 TCRs, with values from around 24,000 to 710,000. TCRdb reprocessed the RACE reads via MiXCR and lists one record per CDR3 protein. V and J calls and clone size were set by TCRdb, not the authors. This table holds under 90,000 distinct CDR3 sequences, under 10% found once. Time point specified: healthy volunteer bleed at 6 weeks. Extraction of total RNA was performed on unfractionated whole blood. This clonotype was detected only a few times. Antigen: not known. Overall study results and limits: Counts of TCRs above 1 in 1000 frequency stayed unchanged with DPC sensitization.

The source material was whole blood. The source of this sequence is a male donor in good health. Some clones in this sample may be carry-over from other donors' samples.

Here the CDR3 reads CASSLTGALNTEAFF. The CDR3 bases are TGCGCCAGCAGCTTGACAGGGGCCCTGAACACTGAAGCTTTCTTT. The genes are TRBV5-1 and TRBJ1-1; 7 bases are shared with TRBD1. V trimming: 1 base; J trimming: 0 bases; junction bases outside the gene matches: 3. CDR1 and CDR2 from the germline V gene are SGHRS and YFSETQ. The CDR3 consists of 15 residues.